Following are 24 T cell receptor beta chains from one sample sequenced in a study of cytomegalovirus exposure and HLA in healthy donors. The PCR had 60 Vbeta and 13 Jbeta primers. Libraries were prepared by immunoSEQ multiplex PCR; TCRdb keeps only in-frame clonotypes and omits some of them. The sample's table shows about 53,000 clones. What was sequenced was PBMCs. These TCRs come from a young woman in good health and CMV-seronegative.

The J gene is TRBJ2-5, the V gene TRBV28; D is perhaps TRBD1 (6 bases). With 7 bases removed from V and 2 bases from J, the gap between germline ends came to 17 bases. Germline values: CDR1 MDHEN, CDR2 SYDVKM. This CDR3 spans 15 amino acids. This CDR3 reads CASTALTGKQETQYF. DNA for the CDR3: TGTGCCAGCACCGCCTTAACAGGGAAACAAGAGACCCAGTACTTC.

This chain joins TRBV11-2 and TRBJ2-1; TRBD2 matches at 12 bases. The length of the CDR3 is 15 residues. Germline V gene sequence: CDR1 SGHAT, CDR2 FQNNGV. Losses at the gene ends were 6 bases for V and 10 bases for J; bases not matched to a gene: 10. DNA of the CDR3: TGTGCCAGCAGAGCTAGCGGGAGGGTGTGGGTCGAGCAGTTCTTC. Encoded protein: CASRASGRVWVEQFF.

V gene TRBV25-1 combines with J gene TRBJ1-6; D is perhaps TRBD1 (5 bases). Germline V gives CDR1 MGHDK, CDR2 SYGVNS. V gave up 6 bases and J gave up 7 bases, with 10 bases separating them. The CDR3 is 13 amino acids. The CDR3 here is CASRVAGNSPLHF. CDR3 bases: TGTGCCAGCAGGGTGGCAGGGAATTCACCCCTCCACTTT.

V usage is TRBV18 and J usage is TRBJ1-5; D unclear. Germline CDR1 KGHSH, CDR2 LQKENI. The CDR3 contains 15 residues. V dropped 6 bases and J dropped 4 bases, with 16 bases sitting between them. CDR3 sequence: CASSPLPGGNQPQHF. The CDR3 bases are TGTGCCAGCTCTCCCCTACCAGGAGGGAATCAGCCCCAGCATTTT.

The chain is built from TRBV28 and TRBJ2-7; 9 bases map to TRBD2. The trim removed 7 bases at V and 4 bases at J, leaving 23 bases unmatched. The CDR3 totals 19 residues. Per germline, CDR1 MDHEN and CDR2 SYDVKM. The DNA for the CDR3 is TGTGCCAGCAACTCCCGGAGAGGGCGGGAGGGCCTGACCCCTTACGAGCAGTACTTC. This gives the protein CASNSRRGREGLTPYEQYF.

This sequence joins TRBV6-1 and TRBJ2-7, with 9 positions matching TRBD1. The CDR3 loop spans 16 amino acids. Germline V lookup: CDR1 MNHNS, CDR2 SASEGT. V lost 3 bases to trimming and J lost 1 base; unmatched junction nucleotides: 7. Here the CDR3 DNA reads TGTGCCAGCAGTGAGACAGAGACAGGGGGTTCCTACGAGCAGTACTTC. Its protein product is CASSETETGGSYEQYF.

This chain connects TRBV5-4 to TRBJ2-3; no firm D call. The CDR3 contains 14 residues. Trimming left V 1 base short and J 4 bases short, with 10 bases between. Germline CDR1 is SGHNT and CDR2 is YYREEE (reference sequence). CDR3 nucleotides: TGTGCCAGCAGCTTGAAGCTAGGAGCAGATACGCAGTATTTT. Amino acids: CASSLKLGADTQYF.

The rearrangement joins TRBV6-6 to TRBJ1-5; TRBD1 matches at 7 bases. Germline V gives CDR1 MNHNY, CDR2 SVGAGI (reference sequence). Trimming cost V 0 bases and J 6 bases; bases outside gene matches: 5. CDR3 length: 15 amino acids. The CDR3 sequence: CASSYSRQGGQPQHF. DNA of the CDR3: TGTGCCAGCAGTTACTCAAGACAGGGTGGTCAGCCCCAGCATTTT.

The J gene is TRBJ1-1, the V gene TRBV6-5; D gene ambiguous. V was pared by 5 bases and J by 0 bases, with 10 bases between. The CDR3 loop spans 14 amino acids. Germline CDR1 is MNHEY and CDR2 is SVGAGI. CDR3 DNA: TGTGCCAGCAGTCACACCTTGATGAACACTGAAGCTTTCTTT. This translates into CASSHTLMNTEAFF.

The rearrangement joins TRBV2 to TRBJ1-2, with 7 bases matching TRBD1. Germline CDR1 SNHLY, CDR2 FYNNEI. The CDR3 length is 15 residues. J lost 6 bases, V lost 4 bases, and 11 bases had no gene match. DNA of the CDR3: TGTGCCAGCAGTGGTTACAGGGGAGGAGGAGATGGCTACACCTTC. It is translated as CASSGYRGGGDGYTF.

The V and J genes are TRBV29-1 and TRBJ2-7; TRBD1 might be the D (5 bases). Germline CDR1 reads SQVTM; CDR2 reads ANQGSEA. The CDR3 spans 12 residues. V lost 4 bases and J 2 bases, leaving 9 bases between the germline ends. CDR3 bases: TGCAGCGTTGGGTCAGGGACCTACGAGCAGTACTTC. As protein: CSVGSGTYEQYF.

CDR3 sequence: CASSKGTSWETQYF. Here the CDR3 DNA reads TGTGCCAGCAGCAAAGGGACATCGTGGGAGACCCAGTACTTC. V usage is TRBV7-6 and J usage is TRBJ2-5, with D maybe TRBD1 (6 bases). V was clipped by 5 bases and J by 5 bases, with 15 bases between them. CDR3 length: 14 amino acids. CDR1 and CDR2 (germline): SGHVS, FNYEAQ.

The J gene is TRBJ1-3, the V gene TRBV6-5, with TRBD1 matching over 8 bases. Losses at the gene ends were 0 bases for V and 9 bases for J; bases not matched to a gene: 10. The length of the CDR3 is 16 residues. Germline CDR1 reads MNHEY; CDR2 reads SVGAGI. The CDR3 is CASSYSGSYRGGTIYF. CDR3 coding DNA: TGTGCCAGCAGTTACTCCGGGAGCTACAGGGGGGGCACCATATATTTT.

The chain links TRBV9 to TRBJ1-4; D is possibly TRBD1 (6 bases). V dropped 1 base and J dropped 6 bases, with 13 bases sitting between them. CDR1 SGDLS and CDR2 YYNGEE come from the germline V gene. The CDR3 extends over 15 amino acids. CDR3 residues: CASSVSGANYEKLFF. CDR3 DNA: TGTGCCAGCAGCGTATCAGGGGCCAACTATGAAAAACTGTTTTTT.

The gene calls are TRBV18 and TRBJ1-2, with D possibly TRBD1 on 6 matching bases. CDR1 is KGHSH, CDR2 LQKENI, per germline. Trimming pared 6 bases from V and 3 bases from J, leaving 17 bases between. This CDR3 is 15 amino acids long. CDR3 region: CASSPALGHHYGYTF. In DNA form, the CDR3 reads TGTGCCAGCTCTCCTGCCTTGGGACACCACTATGGCTACACCTTC.

The chain employs TRBV11-3 and TRBJ1-6; D not resolved. Germline V gene lookup returns CDR1 SGHNT and CDR2 YENEEA. The CDR3 consists of 14 residues. Deletions cut 3 bases from V and 8 bases from J, with 11 bases between. The CDR3 sequence is CASSFNEGYSPLHF. The CDR3 coding sequence is TGTGCCAGCAGCTTCAACGAGGGATATTCACCCCTCCACTTT.

The chain employs TRBV27 and TRBJ1-1; TRBD1 might be the D (5 bases). The V and J ends lost 8 bases and 3 bases respectively, with 13 bases between them. CDR1 and CDR2 (germline): MNHEY, SMNVEV (reference sequence). This CDR3 has 13 residues. The CDR3 loop is CASWSLRDTEAFF. The DNA for the CDR3 is TGTGCCAGCTGGAGTCTCAGGGACACTGAAGCTTTCTTT.

The CDR3 protein is CATSREYSNQPQHF. The CDR3 DNA is TGTGCCACCAGCAGGGAGTATAGCAATCAGCCCCAGCATTTT. This chain joins TRBV15 and TRBJ1-5; D gene uncertain. The CDR3 is 14 residues long. The germline CDR1 and CDR2 sequences are LNHNV and YYDKDF (reference sequence). V shed 3 bases and J shed 0 bases, with 6 bases lying between them.

The chain has TRBV11-3 and TRBJ1-2; D is unclear. The CDR3 consists of 13 residues. CDR1 SGHNT and CDR2 YENEEA come from the germline V gene. V lost 6 bases and J 2 bases, leaving 10 bases between the germline ends. CDR3 protein: CASSSGANYGYTF. Written as DNA, the CDR3 is TGTGCCAGCAGTTCCGGTGCCAACTATGGCTACACCTTC.

The V gene is TRBV10-3, the J gene TRBJ2-7; possible D gene TRBD1, 5 bases. V lost 7 bases and J lost 0, with 10 bases in between. Germline CDR1 is ENHRY and CDR2 is SYGVKD. The CDR3 spans 13 residues. CDR3 residues: CAITPGNSYEQYF. The CDR3 nucleotides are TGTGCCATCACCCCAGGGAACTCCTACGAGCAGTACTTC.

This chain uses TRBV13 with TRBJ2-1, with TRBD1 matching over 10 bases. Unmatched junction bases numbered 13, after V lost 5 bases and J lost 9 bases. CDR1 PRHDT and CDR2 FYEKMQ come from the germline V gene (reference sequence). The CDR3 length is 16 residues. CDR3 in amino acids: CASSPNGQGEGGEQFF. CDR3 bases: TGTGCCAGCAGCCCTAATGGACAGGGGGAAGGGGGTGAGCAGTTCTTC. Full variable domain (rest looked up from reference TRBV13 and TRBJ2-1): AAGVIQSPRHLIKEKRETATLKCYPIPRHDTVYWYQQGPGQDPQFLISFYEKMQSDKGSIPDRFSAQQFSDYHSELNMSSLELGDSALYFCASSPNGQGEGGEQFFGPGTRLTVL.

This sequence joins TRBV5-1 and TRBJ2-5; D not resolved. Trimming removed 1 base at V and 1 base at J, with 8 bases between. The germline CDR1 and CDR2 sequences are SGHRS and YFSETQ. There are 14 residues in the CDR3. CDR3 nucleotide sequence: TGCGCCAGCAGCTTGTCAGCGTCCCAAGAGACCCAGTACTTC. This gives the protein CASSLSASQETQYF.

This rearrangement joins TRBV10-2 to TRBJ1-2, with D maybe TRBD1 (6 bases). Germline CDR1 is WSHSY and CDR2 is SAAADI. The CDR3 runs to 11 residues. V lost 9 bases and J 2 bases, leaving 7 bases between the germline ends. The CDR3 region has the DNA TGCGCCAGTGGACAGAACTATGGCTACACCTTC. It codes for CASGQNYGYTF.

The chain couples TRBV4-1 to TRBJ2-7, with 7 bases aligning to TRBD1. The CDR3 consists of 15 residues. V lost 4 bases, J lost 3 bases, and 9 bases stayed unmatched. Germline V gene data show CDR1 as MGHRA and CDR2 as YSYEKL. The DNA for the CDR3 is TGCGCCAGCAGCCCGCAGCTGGGACAGAACTACGAGCAGTACTTC. Translation gives CASSPQLGQNYEQYF.